Below, 30 T cell receptor beta chains from the same sample are listed, as sequenced in a study of shared clonotypes between healthy human individuals. Some clones are missing from TCRdb's copy, which holds only in-frame ones; the method was immunoSEQ multiplex PCR. The table has millions of clones, approximately 93% seen once; the top ten hold around 0.4%. The material sequenced was naive CD4+ T cells from PBMCs. The subset: CD45RA+ positively selected. These receptors originate from a man younger than 35 in good health. Some clones in this sample may be carry-over from other donors' samples.

The chain employs TRBV5-1 and TRBJ1-2; D gene uncertain. CDR1 SGHRS and CDR2 YFSETQ come from the germline V gene. This CDR3 is built from 15 residues. The germline V and J ends were trimmed by 5 bases and 3 bases, with 17 bases remaining between them. DNA for the CDR3: TGCGCCAGCAGTTCTGACGATCGGAAGTACTATGGCTACACCTTC. Translated, it gives CASSSDDRKYYGYTF.

V gene TRBV28 combines with J gene TRBJ2-5; maybe TRBD1 (6 bases). This CDR3 has 14 residues. Per the germline V gene, CDR1 is MDHEN and CDR2 is SYDVKM. Trimming shortened V by 2 bases and J by 7 bases, and 14 bases separated the two germline ends. The CDR3 DNA sequence: TGTGCCAGCAGTTTACCAGGGGCGGTCGGGACCCAGTACTTC. Encoded protein: CASSLPGAVGTQYF.

This chain uses TRBV9 with TRBJ1-6; D is ambiguous. Germline V gene data show CDR1 as SGDLS and CDR2 as YYNGEE. Between the trimmed V and J ends, which lost 0 bases and 5 bases, there was a span of 6 bases. The CDR3 runs to 14 residues. In nucleotides, the CDR3 is TGTGCCAGCAGCGTAGGCGGGAATAATTCACCCCTCCACTTT. As protein: CASSVGGNNSPLHF.

The chain uses TRBV2 and TRBJ2-1; 8 positions match TRBD2. Unmatched junction bases numbered 9, after V lost 10 bases and J lost 7 bases. CDR1 and CDR2 from the germline V gene are SNHLY and FYNNEI. The CDR3 runs 13 residues. The DNA for the CDR3 is TGTGCCACGTCGGGAGGGCCACGGAATGAGCAGTTCTTC. The encoded protein is CATSGGPRNEQFF.

This clone was seen a single time. The CDR3: CASRGTGFYQPQHF. In nucleotides, the CDR3 is TGTGCCAGCAGGGGGACAGGGTTCTATCAGCCCCAGCATTTT. The genes are TRBV7-8 and TRBJ1-5; 9 positions agree with TRBD1. CDR1 is SGHVS, CDR2 FQNEAQ, per germline. The CDR3 is 14 residues long. Trimming took 6 bases from V and 5 from J; bases not matched to a gene: 5.

The chain recombines TRBV7-6 with TRBJ1-2; TRBD1 aligns across 7 bases. With V trimmed by 1 base and J by 7 bases, 12 bases remained unmatched. The CDR3 has 16 amino acids. Germline V gene lookup returns CDR1 SGHVS and CDR2 FNYEAQ. The CDR3, as DNA: TGTGCCAGCAGCTTAGAACTGGAAGGGGGCGGGCGTGGCTACACCTTC. This translates into CASSLELEGGGRGYTF.

This clone was counted once. Other nucleotide sequences from this sample produce the same CDR3. The V gene is TRBV2, the J gene TRBJ2-3, with D possibly matching TRBD2 (5 bases). The V gene's germline CDR1 is SNHLY and CDR2 FYNNEI. Deletions cut 6 bases from V and 5 bases from J, with 6 bases between. The CDR3 covers 11 residues. Here the CDR3 DNA reads TGTGCCAGCAGAGAGGGAGATACGCAGTATTTT. The encoded protein is CASREGDTQYF.

On this clone: The junction shows a germline mismatch at one end, possibly a read error. The chain joins TRBV15 to TRBJ2-7; 7 bases line up with TRBD2. Per germline, CDR1 LNHNV and CDR2 YYDKDF (reference sequence). The CDR3 is 12 residues long. The CDR3 region has the DNA TGTGCCACCAGCAGAGATCGGGCAGGGACTAACTTC. It yields the protein CATSRDRAGTNF.

The gene calls are TRBV10-3 and TRBJ2-2, with 9 positions matching TRBD1. CDR1 is ENHRY and CDR2 is SYGVKD in the germline V gene. The CDR3 contains 16 residues. V shed 6 bases and J 3 bases; nucleotides not matched to a gene: 8. The CDR3 sequence: CAIRAGTGRDTGELFF. In DNA, the CDR3 is TGTGCCATCAGGGCCGGGACAGGGCGGGACACCGGGGAGCTGTTTTTT.

The rearrangement joins TRBV19 to TRBJ1-5; maybe TRBD1 (5 bases). V was trimmed by 3 bases and J by 0 bases, leaving 15 bases between them. Per germline, CDR1 LNHDA and CDR2 SQIVND (reference sequence). There are 17 residues in the CDR3. CDR3 residues: CASSILGTGLSNQPQHF. CDR3 coding DNA: TGTGCCAGTAGTATCTTAGGGACCGGCCTTAGCAATCAGCCCCAGCATTTT.

The rearrangement joins TRBV5-1 to TRBJ1-2, with D unclear. CDR3 length: 13 amino acids. Trimming removed 2 bases from V and 8 bases from J, with 13 bases in between. The germline gives CDR1 SGHRS, CDR2 YFSETQ. The chain's CDR3 is CASSFAGTSGYTF. The DNA for the CDR3 is TGCGCCAGCAGCTTCGCGGGTACCTCGGGCTACACCTTC.

The rearrangement uses TRBV5-1 and TRBJ2-7; TRBD1 matches at 11 bases. The V segment lost 4 bases and the J segment 5 bases; nucleotides outside the gene matches: 8. Germline V gives CDR1 SGHRS, CDR2 YFSETQ. The CDR3 spans 15 residues. The CDR3 nucleotides are TGCGCCAGCAGCCTCCCCGGGACAGGGGGAAACGAGCAGTACTTC. This translates into CASSLPGTGGNEQYF. The whole variable domain, filled in from reference TRBV5-1 and TRBJ2-7, reads KAGVTQTPRYLIKTRGQQVTLSCSPISGHRSVSWYQQTPGQGLQFLFEYFSETQRNKGNFPGRFSGRQFSNSRSEMNVSTLELGDSALYLCASSLPGTGGNEQYFGPGTRLTVT.

This chain uses TRBV6-5 with TRBJ2-5; 10 bases map to TRBD1. The CDR3 length is 15 residues. The V gene's germline CDR1 is MNHEY and CDR2 SVGAGI. The V and J ends lost 6 bases and 5 bases, in that order; junction bases with no gene match: 9. CDR3 amino acids: CASSPGTGVWETQYF. As DNA, the CDR3 is TGTGCCAGCAGCCCCGGGACAGGGGTTTGGGAGACCCAGTACTTC.

The chain couples TRBV18 to TRBJ2-5; no clear D. The V gene lost 3 bases and the J gene lost 3 bases, with 8 bases spanning the gap. Germline values: CDR1 KGHSH, CDR2 LQKENI. The CDR3 consists of 13 residues. The CDR3 nucleotides are TGTGCCAGCTCACCGGCCCGTGAAGAGACCCAGTACTTC. It specifies CASSPAREETQYF.

CDR3 DNA sequence: TGTGCCAGCAGCCAGGGACAGGCCCAAGAGACCCAGTACTTC. Amino acids: CASSQGQAQETQYF. The chain carries TRBV5-4 and TRBJ2-5; 8 nucleotides agree with TRBD1. The V gene end was trimmed by 4 bases and the J gene end by 1 base; junction bases not matched to a gene: 3. Germline CDR1 reads SGHNT; CDR2 reads YYREEE (reference sequence). The CDR3 spans 14 residues.

The V and J genes are TRBV7-9 and TRBJ1-2; D is ambiguous. This CDR3 region has 12 residues. Germline-derived CDR1 and CDR2 are SEHNR and FQNEAQ (reference sequence). The V end was cut by 5 bases, the J end by 4 bases, with 8 bases between. The CDR3 loop reads CASSLTIYGYTF. Here the CDR3 DNA reads TGTGCCAGCAGCCTAACTATCTATGGCTACACCTTC.

In this sample, this clone turned up once. The chain links TRBV19 to TRBJ2-5; D is unclear. Germline V CDR1 and CDR2: LNHDA, SQIVND (reference sequence). Trimming removed 3 bases from V and 10 bases from J, with 9 bases in between. The CDR3 extends over 11 amino acids. CDR3 amino acids: CASSILGNQYF. In DNA, the CDR3 is TGTGCCAGTAGTATCCTCGGTAACCAGTACTTC. The complete variable domain, with remaining parts taken from reference TRBV19 and TRBJ2-5, reads DGGITQSPKYLFRKEGQNVTLSCEQNLNHDAMYWYRQDPGQGLRLIYYSQIVNDFQKGDIAEGYSVSREKKESFPLTVTSAQKNPTAFYLCASSILGNQYFGPGTRLLVL.

The chain uses TRBV25-1 and TRBJ1-1; 7 bases line up with TRBD1. The CDR3 loop spans 15 amino acids. In germline, CDR1 is MGHDK, CDR2 SYGVNS. Trimming cost V 0 bases and J 5 bases; bases outside gene matches: 6. CDR3 nucleotides: TGTGCCAGCAGTGAATACACAGGGGTCCTAACTGAAGCTTTCTTT. It specifies CASSEYTGVLTEAFF.

The chain couples TRBV28 to TRBJ2-2; 11 bases map to TRBD2. CDR3 length: 17 amino acids. Germline lookup yields CDR1 MDHEN and CDR2 SYDVKM. V shed 3 bases, J shed 0 bases, and the junction held 3 bases outside the gene matches. This CDR3 reads CASSFSGRGANTGELFF. The DNA for the CDR3 is TGTGCCAGCAGTTTTAGCGGGAGGGGGGCGAACACCGGGGAGCTGTTTTTT.

This clone was recorded a few times. Other DNA sequences from this sample encode an identical CDR3 as well. The rearrangement joins TRBV28 to TRBJ2-5; D is ambiguous. V was pared by 3 bases and J by 5 bases, with 4 bases between. The CDR3 covers 11 residues. CDR1 MDHEN and CDR2 SYDVKM come from the germline V gene. The CDR3 here is CASSFRETQYF. The DNA for the CDR3 is TGTGCCAGCAGTTTCCGGGAGACCCAGTACTTC.

The rearrangement links TRBV7-2 to TRBJ2-4; D is possibly TRBD1 (6 bases). Per germline, CDR1 SGHTA and CDR2 FQGNSA. This CDR3 is 17 amino acids long. The ends were cut back, 5 bases at V and 7 bases at J, with 24 bases in the middle. DNA of the CDR3: TGTGCCAGCAGCCGACATGGGGGCAGGGACGGTTGGAACATTCAGTACTTC. Protein product: CASSRHGGRDGWNIQYF.

The chain uses TRBV30 and TRBJ1-1; weak D call: TRBD1 (5 bases). The CDR3 covers 14 residues. The germline V gene encodes CDR1 GTSNPN and CDR2 SVGIG (reference sequence). The V end lost 2 bases, the J end lost 4 bases, and 14 bases lay between the germline ends. The CDR3 is CAWSTWGGTTEAFF. The CDR3 DNA reads as TGTGCCTGGAGTACCTGGGGGGGGACCACTGAAGCTTTCTTT.

V and J are TRBV6-5 and TRBJ2-3; D is uncertain. CDR1 is MNHEY and CDR2 is SVGAGI in the germline V gene. V was shortened by 5 bases and J by 0 bases, with 9 bases between the two germline ends. The CDR3 contains 14 residues. The chain's CDR3 is CASSPRHSTDTQYF. The CDR3 DNA reads as TGTGCCAGCAGTCCCCGACATAGCACAGATACGCAGTATTTT.

In this sample, this clone turned up once. CDR3 nucleotide sequence: TGTGCCAGCAACGGAGGGCAGGGTAGGGCAGATACGCAGTATTTT. Protein sequence: CASNGGQGRADTQYF. V and J are TRBV7-9 and TRBJ2-3; tentatively, D is TRBD2 (6 bases). V was shortened by 7 bases and J by 4 bases, with 18 bases between the two germline ends. Germline lookup yields CDR1 SEHNR and CDR2 FQNEAQ (reference sequence). The CDR3 spans 15 residues.

The V and J genes are TRBV5-1 and TRBJ2-2; no reliable D call. Deletions cut 0 bases from V and 1 base from J, with 13 bases between. CDR3 length: 17 amino acids. CDR1 SGHRS and CDR2 YFSETQ come from the germline V gene. The CDR3 reads CASSLGGANLNTGELFF. As DNA, the CDR3 is TGCGCCAGCAGCTTGGGCGGCGCCAACCTGAACACCGGGGAGCTGTTTTTT.

The CDR3 coding sequence is TGCGCCAGCAGCCGTCCGGGAGCGAAGAATGAGCAGTTCTTC. This codes for CASSRPGAKNEQFF. The V and J genes are TRBV4-1 and TRBJ2-1; D perhaps matches TRBD2 (6 bases). Trimming pared 4 bases from V and 7 bases from J, leaving 14 bases between. The CDR3 spans 14 residues. From germline, CDR1 is MGHRA and CDR2 YSYEKL.

The J gene is TRBJ2-3, the V gene TRBV7-9, with 7 bases aligning to TRBD2. The germline gives CDR1 SEHNR, CDR2 FQNEAQ (reference sequence). The V segment lost 3 bases and the J segment 1 base; nucleotides outside the gene matches: 13. This CDR3 contains 18 residues. The CDR3 coding sequence is TGTGCCAGCAGCTTCCGCAGATTTCGGGAGGCCCGCACAGATACGCAGTATTTT. It codes for CASSFRRFREARTDTQYF.

This chain connects TRBV2 to TRBJ2-7; 7 nucleotides align to TRBD1. The CDR3 has 14 residues. The V gene end was trimmed by 5 bases and the J gene end by 6 bases; junction bases not matched to a gene: 10. Per the germline V gene, CDR1 is SNHLY and CDR2 is FYNNEI. CDR3 in DNA: TGTGCCAGCAGTTATCGGGACAGTCAGGGCGAGCAGTACTTC. It yields the protein CASSYRDSQGEQYF.

In regard to this clone: Other DNA sequences in this sample translate to the same CDR3. This sequence joins TRBV28 and TRBJ2-5; the D is unclear. The CDR3 has 12 residues. The V gene lost 3 bases and the J gene lost 2 bases, with 4 bases spanning the gap. CDR1 is MDHEN, CDR2 SYDVKM, per germline. This CDR3 is CASSLGQETQYF. The CDR3 coding sequence is TGTGCCAGCAGTTTGGGGCAAGAGACCCAGTACTTC.

About this clone itself: The sample has other DNA sequences that encode this CDR3 too. The V and J genes are TRBV9 and TRBJ1-3; D ambiguous. The CDR3 spans 14 residues. V was pared by 0 bases and J by 2 bases, with 6 bases between. Per germline, CDR1 SGDLS and CDR2 YYNGEE. CDR3 nucleotide sequence: TGTGCCAGCAGCGTAGGAGGGACTGGAAACACCATATATTTT. This translates into CASSVGGTGNTIYF.